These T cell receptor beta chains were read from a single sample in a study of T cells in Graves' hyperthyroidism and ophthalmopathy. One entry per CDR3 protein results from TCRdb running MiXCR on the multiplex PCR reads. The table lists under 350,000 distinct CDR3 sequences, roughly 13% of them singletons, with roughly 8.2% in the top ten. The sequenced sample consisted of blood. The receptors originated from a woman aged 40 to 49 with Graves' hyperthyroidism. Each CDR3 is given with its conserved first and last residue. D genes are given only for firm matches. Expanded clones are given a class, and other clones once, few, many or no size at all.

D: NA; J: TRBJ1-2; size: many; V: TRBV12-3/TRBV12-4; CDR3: CASRSTGASYGYTF; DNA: TGTGCCAGCAGGTCAACCGGGGCCTCCTATGGCTACACCTTC
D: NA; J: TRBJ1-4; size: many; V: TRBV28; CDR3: CASSSLLGGGEKLFF; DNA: TGTGCCAGCAGCTCCCTCCTCGGGGGAGGGGAAAAACTGTTTTTT
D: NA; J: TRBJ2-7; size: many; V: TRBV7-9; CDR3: CASSFDKFGNEQYF; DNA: TGTGCCAGCAGCTTCGATAAATTCGGGAACGAGCAGTACTTC
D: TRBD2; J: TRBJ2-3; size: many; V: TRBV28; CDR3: CASSLRREVTDTQYF; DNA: TGTGCCAGCAGTTTAAGGCGGGAGGTCACAGATACGCAGTATTTT
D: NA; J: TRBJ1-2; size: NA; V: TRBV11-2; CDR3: CASGVGKNYGYTF; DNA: TGTGCCAGCGGGGTGGGGAAGAACTATGGCTACACCTTC
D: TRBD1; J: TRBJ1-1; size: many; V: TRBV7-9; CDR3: CASSADRGLAFF; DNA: TGTGCCAGCAGCGCGGACAGGGGCCTAGCTTTCTTT
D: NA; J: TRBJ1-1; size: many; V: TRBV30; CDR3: CVLGALNTEAFF; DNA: TGTGTGCTCGGTGCATTGAACACTGAAGCTTTCTTT
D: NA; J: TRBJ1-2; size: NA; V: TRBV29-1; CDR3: CSVSDRYGHTF; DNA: TGCAGCGTCTCGGATCGCTATGGCCACACCTTC
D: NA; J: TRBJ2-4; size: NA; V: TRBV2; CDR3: CASSSKNIQYF; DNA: TGTGCCAGCAGTAGTAAAAACATTCAGTACTTC
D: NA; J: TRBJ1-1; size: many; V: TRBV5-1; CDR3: CASSDVRGLETEAFF; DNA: TGCGCCAGCAGCGATGTGAGGGGTTTAGAGACTGAAGCTTTCTTT
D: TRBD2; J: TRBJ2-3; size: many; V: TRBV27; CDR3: CASSLTSGLTDTQYF; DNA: TGTGCCAGCAGTCTGACTAGCGGGCTCACAGATACGCAGTATTTT
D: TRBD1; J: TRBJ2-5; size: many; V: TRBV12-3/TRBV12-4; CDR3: CASSGQAEKETQYF; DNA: TGTGCCAGCAGCGGACAGGCCGAAAAAGAGACCCAGTACTTC
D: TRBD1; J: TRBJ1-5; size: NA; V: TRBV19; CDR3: CASRARGQGARNNQPQHF; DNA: TGTGCCAGTAGGGCCCGGGGACAGGGGGCGAGGAACAATCAGCCCCAGCATTTT
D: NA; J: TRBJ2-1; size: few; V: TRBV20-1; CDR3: CSASGLDEQFF; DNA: TGCAGTGCTTCGGGCCTGGATGAGCAGTTCTTC
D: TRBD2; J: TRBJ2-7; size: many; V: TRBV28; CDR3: CASSWGLATSYEQYF; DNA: TGTGCCAGCAGTTGGGGACTAGCGACTTCCTACGAGCAGTACTTC
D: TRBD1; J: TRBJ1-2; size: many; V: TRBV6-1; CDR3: CASSRDRLNYGYTF; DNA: TGTGCCAGCAGTCGGGACAGGTTAAACTATGGCTACACCTTC
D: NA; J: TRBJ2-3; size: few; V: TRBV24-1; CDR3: CATSDLSMTGPDTQYF; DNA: TGTGCCACCAGTGATTTGAGCATGACTGGGCCCGATACGCAGTATTTT
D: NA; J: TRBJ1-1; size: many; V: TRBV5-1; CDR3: CASSSTGMNTEAFF; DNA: TGCGCCAGCAGCTCTACAGGGATGAACACTGAAGCTTTCTTT
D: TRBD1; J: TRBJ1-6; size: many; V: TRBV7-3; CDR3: CASSSSGTGNSPLHF; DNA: TGTGCCAGCAGCTCCTCTGGGACAGGGAATTCACCCCTCCACTTT
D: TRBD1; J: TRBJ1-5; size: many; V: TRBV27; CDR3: CASSPDRGLDQPQHF; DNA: TGTGCCAGCAGTCCCGACAGGGGGCTAGATCAGCCCCAGCATTTT
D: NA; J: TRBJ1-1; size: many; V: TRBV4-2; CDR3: CASSQEGRPNTEAFF; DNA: TGTGCCAGCAGCCAAGAAGGTCGGCCGAACACTGAAGCTTTCTTT
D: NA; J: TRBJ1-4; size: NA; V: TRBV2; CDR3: CASSDSVSDSHEKLFF; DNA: TGTGCCAGCAGTGACTCAGTATCGGACAGTCATGAAAAACTGTTTTTT
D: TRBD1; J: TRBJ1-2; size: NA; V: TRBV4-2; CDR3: CASSQEQGEANYGYTF; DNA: TGTGCCAGCAGCCAGGAACAGGGGGAAGCTAACTATGGCTACACCTTC
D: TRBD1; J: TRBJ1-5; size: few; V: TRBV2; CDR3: CASRSARTGEVNQPQHF; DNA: TGTGCCAGCAGATCAGCCCGAACAGGGGAGGTTAATCAGCCCCAGCATTTT
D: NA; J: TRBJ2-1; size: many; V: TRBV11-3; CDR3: CASSPGRGDNEQFF; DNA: TGTGCCAGCAGCCCCGGACGGGGAGACAATGAGCAGTTCTTC
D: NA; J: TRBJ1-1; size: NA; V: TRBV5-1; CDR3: CASSLDASNTEAFF; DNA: TGCGCCAGCAGCTTGGACGCATCTAACACTGAAGCTTTCTTT
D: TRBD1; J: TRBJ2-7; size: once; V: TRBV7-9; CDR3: CASSSYEGQGGEQYF; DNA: TGTGCCAGCAGCTCCTATGAGGGACAGGGGGGCGAGCAGTACTTC